The rows below give T cell receptor beta chains drawn from one sample of a study of identical twins. TCRdb fed the 5' RACE reads into MiXCR, producing one record per CDR3 protein. Found here are approximately 890,000 distinct CDR3 sequences, more than 9% of them singletons; the top ten hold around 1.6%. These data are also associated with another study on yellow fever vaccine responses in identical twins.

Sequencing was performed on PBMCs. These receptor sequences come from a woman younger than 30 in good health. Both conserved end residues are trimmed from each CDR3. The D gene is left open where the match is weak. Clone size is stated in some rows and not others, as once, few, many or a class when expanded.

clone size | D gene | J gene | V gene | CDR3 protein
few | - | TRBJ2-1 | TRBV4-2 | ASSQDKGQYNEQF
few | TRBD2 | TRBJ2-7 | TRBV27 | ASSLLTSGGFYEQY
few | - | TRBJ2-3 | TRBV20-1 | SASGDTSTDTQY
few | - | TRBJ2-5 | TRBV20-1 | SAALGSGTETQY
many | - | TRBJ2-3 | TRBV5-1 | ASSLGALTDTQY
- | TRBD2 | TRBJ2-7 | TRBV5-5 | ASSLERLAGSYEQY
many | TRBD1 | TRBJ1-5 | TRBV12-3/TRBV12-4 | ASSSTPTGVDGNQPQH
- | - | TRBJ2-5 | TRBV10-3 | AISESNPPVETQY
few | TRBD2 | TRBJ2-3 | TRBV27 | ASSPIAGGLGEEQY
few | TRBD1 | TRBJ2-3 | TRBV9 | ASSGDPDRDMADTQY
few | - | TRBJ1-1 | TRBV15 | ATSRGREYTEAF
- | - | TRBJ2-5 | TRBV19 | ASTTLAVETQY
- | - | TRBJ1-6 | TRBV20-1 | SARDASSPYNSPLH
- | - | TRBJ2-5 | TRBV3-1 | ASRPQGQETQY
few | - | TRBJ1-2 | TRBV4-1 | ASSQDGLGTLEEGYT
- | TRBD2 | TRBJ2-3 | TRBV9 | ASSLSGRRWDTQY
few | - | TRBJ2-2 | TRBV4-1 | ASSQEKGIANTGELF
- | TRBD2 | TRBJ2-1 | TRBV5-1 | ASSFGFGLDFENEQF
- | TRBD1 | TRBJ1-5 | TRBV28 | ASARGTGVNQPQH
- | TRBD1 | TRBJ2-1 | TRBV6-2/TRBV6-3 | ASSYPLGQGYNEQF
many | TRBD2 | TRBJ2-3 | TRBV12-3/TRBV12-4 | ASSPRTSGTTDTQY
- | TRBD1 | TRBJ1-2 | TRBV20-1 | SANRDRGFYGYT
few | - | TRBJ1-1 | TRBV9 | ASSRGGDPEAF
few | - | TRBJ1-2 | TRBV11-2 | ASSSHYLPDYGYT
- | - | TRBJ1-1 | TRBV2 | ASSMGAGTEAF
- | - | TRBJ1-6 | TRBV19 | ASRSDSYNSPLH
- | - | TRBJ1-1 | TRBV7-9 | ASSLWDSATEAF
- | - | TRBJ2-1 | TRBV12-3/TRBV12-4 | ASSLARDFGF
- | TRBD1 | TRBJ2-5 | TRBV24-1 | ATSDTGTGIQETQY
- | - | TRBJ1-1 | TRBV10-3 | AISESLLSRTANTEAF
many | TRBD2 | TRBJ2-1 | TRBV9 | ASSGTGTRASPSYNEQF
- | - | TRBJ2-7 | TRBV10-3 | AISESSVYEQY
once | - | TRBJ1-2 | TRBV1 | TSSQGQGRGYT
few | - | TRBJ2-7 | TRBV6-1 | ASSLPGEQY
- | TRBD1 | TRBJ2-3 | TRBV7-8 | ASSLDRGPGDTQY
many | - | TRBJ1-2 | TRBV7-2 | ASSPGSAAANYGYT
- | TRBD2 | TRBJ2-1 | TRBV6-4 | ASSATTSGGHNEQF
- | TRBD2 | TRBJ2-5 | TRBV28 | ASNIGGGMGTQY
once | TRBD2 | TRBJ2-3 | TRBV7-8 | ASSFSGPSTDTQY
few | - | TRBJ2-1 | TRBV3-1 | ASSHGPQWGNEQF
- | TRBD1 | TRBJ1-1 | TRBV7-9 | ASSTRDRPNTEAF
- | - | TRBJ1-5 | TRBV6-1 | ASRLDGNNQPQH
few | - | TRBJ2-5 | TRBV28 | ASTRRDLQAETQY
- | - | TRBJ2-3 | TRBV7-8 | ASSLVARGSTDTQY
- | - | TRBJ1-6 | TRBV6-1 | ASSKDSNYSPLH
once | - | TRBJ2-2 | TRBV7-7 | ASSFYSNTGELF
many | - | TRBJ1-1 | TRBV10-3 | ATKDTQLAF
few | - | TRBJ2-1 | TRBV28 | ASSLRAAQGNEQF
many | - | TRBJ1-2 | TRBV29-1 | SVLTRLGDYGYT
few | - | TRBJ2-5 | TRBV28 | ATRIQGQETQY
few | TRBD2 | TRBJ2-1 | TRBV3-1 | ASSPTGTRQNEQF
few | - | TRBJ1-5 | TRBV18 | ASRGEGDSNQPQH
many | TRBD2 | TRBJ2-1 | TRBV6-4 | ASSDSGDYNEQF
few | TRBD2 | TRBJ2-1 | TRBV19 | ASSTWTSGSLYNEQF